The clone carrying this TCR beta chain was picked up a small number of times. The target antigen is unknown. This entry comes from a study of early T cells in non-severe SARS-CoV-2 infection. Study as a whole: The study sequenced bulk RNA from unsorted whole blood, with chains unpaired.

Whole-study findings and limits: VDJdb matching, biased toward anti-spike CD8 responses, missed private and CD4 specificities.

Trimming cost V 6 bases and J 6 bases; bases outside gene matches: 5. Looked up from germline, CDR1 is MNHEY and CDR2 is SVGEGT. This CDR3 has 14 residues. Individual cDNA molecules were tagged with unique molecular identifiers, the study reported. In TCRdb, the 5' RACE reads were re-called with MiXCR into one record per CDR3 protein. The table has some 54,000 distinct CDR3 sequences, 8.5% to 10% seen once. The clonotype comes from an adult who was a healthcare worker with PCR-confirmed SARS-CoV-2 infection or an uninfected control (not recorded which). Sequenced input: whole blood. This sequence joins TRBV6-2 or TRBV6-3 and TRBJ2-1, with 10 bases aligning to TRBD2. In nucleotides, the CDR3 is TGTGCCAGCAGGCAGCGGGAGGGCCTCAATGAGCAGTTCTTC. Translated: CASRQREGLNEQFF.